Listed below are T cell receptor beta chains from one sample, sequenced in a study of neurological immune-mediated disorders. TCRdb reanalysed the 5' RACE reads using MiXCR and keeps one entry per CDR3 protein. The sample consists of about 70,000 distinct CDR3 sequences, about 3% of them appearing once. The specimen was PBMCs. The receptors originated from a woman in her forties or fifties with multiple sclerosis. The CDR3 runs from the conserved cysteine through the conserved F or W. The D gene is left open where the match is weak. Where a row states a size, it is once, few, many or the class of an expanded clone; other rows omit it.

-	few	TRBV4-3	TRBJ2-3	TGCGCCAGCAGCCAAGAATCCCATGCCACAGATACGCAGTATTTT	CASSQESHATDTQYF
-	many	TRBV20-1	TRBJ2-1	TGCAGTGCTAGACGGCGGGACGGGTATGAGCAGTTCTTC	CSARRRDGYEQFF
TRBD2	many	TRBV7-2	TRBJ2-5	TGTGCCAGCAGCTCGAGGACTAGCGGGACGGGGTCCCAGTACTTC	CASSSRTSGTGSQYF
-	many	TRBV12-3/TRBV12-4	TRBJ1-3	TGTGCCAGCAAGGAGGGTGCTGGAAACACCATATATTTT	CASKEGAGNTIYF
TRBD1	-	TRBV7-2	TRBJ2-3	TGTGCCAGCAGCTCCACAGGGGGAGATACGCAGTATTTT	CASSSTGGDTQYF
-	many	TRBV20-1	TRBJ1-4	TGCAGTGCTAGAGAAGGAACTAATGAAAAACTGTTTTTT	CSAREGTNEKLFF
-	many	TRBV11-1	TRBJ2-1	TGTGCCAGCAGCTTAGTGAAGACCCCCGGGTCCTACAATGAGCAGTTCTTC	CASSLVKTPGSYNEQFF
TRBD2	many	TRBV5-1	TRBJ2-1	TGCGCCAGCAGCTTGAGGCTAGCGGGAGGGCCGTCCGAGCAGTTCTTC	CASSLRLAGGPSEQFF
TRBD2	many	TRBV20-1	TRBJ2-1	TGCAGTGCTACTAGCGGGAGAAGGAATGAGCAGTTCTTC	CSATSGRRNEQFF
TRBD2	many	TRBV20-1	TRBJ2-7	TGCAGTGCTAGCACGGGACTAGATACCTACGAGCAGTACTTC	CSASTGLDTYEQYF
-	many	TRBV5-1	TRBJ2-1	TGCGCCAGCAGCCCGCTAGCCCACGGCGATGAGCAGTTCTTC	CASSPLAHGDEQFF
-	many	TRBV20-1	TRBJ2-6	TGCAGTGCTAGAGATCATGGTGGGGCCAACGTCCTGACTTTC	CSARDHGGANVLTF
-	many	TRBV28	TRBJ1-5	TGTGCCAGCAGTCAACCCGCAAAAATTACGCCCCAGCATTTT	CASSQPAKITPQHF
-	many	TRBV15	TRBJ2-3	TGTGCCACCAGCAGAGGGCTATCCCGAGATACGCAGTATTTT	CATSRGLSRDTQYF
-	many	TRBV6-6	TRBJ2-2	TGTGCCAGCAGTTATGGTAAAGGAGTGAACACCGGGGAGCTGTTTTTT	CASSYGKGVNTGELFF
-	-	TRBV2	TRBJ2-2	TGTGCCAGCACCTTGGGAACAATTGGCGGGGAGCTGTTTTTT	CASTLGTIGGELFF
-	many	TRBV6-5	TRBJ1-1	TGTGCCAGCAGTTACTCGACAGCGAACACTGAAGCTTTCTTT	CASSYSTANTEAFF
-	many	TRBV10-3	TRBJ1-2	TGTGCCATCAGTGGGGGATTAGACAGTAACTATGGCTACACCTTC	CAISGGLDSNYGYTF
-	many	TRBV4-1	TRBJ2-1	TGCGCCAGCAGCCAAGATATCGCAATCGGGAATGAGCAGTTCTTC	CASSQDIAIGNEQFF
TRBD2	many	TRBV5-1	TRBJ2-5	TGCGCCAGCAGCCGAGGGACTAGCGGCCAAGAGACCCAGTACTTC	CASSRGTSGQETQYF
-	many	TRBV9	TRBJ2-5	TGTGCCAGCAGCCCCGGAGTCTCGGAGACCCAGTACTTC	CASSPGVSETQYF
TRBD1	many	TRBV20-1	TRBJ2-7	TGCAGTGCTAGACTCCGGGACAGGGGCTACGAGCAGTACTTC	CSARLRDRGYEQYF
-	many	TRBV20-1	TRBJ2-1	TGCAGTGCTTCCAGATCCTACAATGAGCAGTTCTTC	CSASRSYNEQFF
-	many	TRBV20-1	TRBJ2-5	TGCAGTGCTGGTAAAGAGACCCAGTACTTC	CSAGKETQYF
-	many	TRBV20-1	TRBJ2-5	TGCAGTGCCTCACAGGGATTGTACCAAGAGACCCAGTACTTC	CSASQGLYQETQYF
TRBD2	many	TRBV7-9	TRBJ2-3	TGTGCCAGCAGCTTAGGTCGGACTAGCGACTTTGCAGATACGCAGTATTTT	CASSLGRTSDFADTQYF
TRBD2	many	TRBV20-1	TRBJ2-7	TGCAGTGCTACGGGAGGGTCCGACTGGTTCTCCTACGAGCAGTACTTC	CSATGGSDWFSYEQYF
-	many	TRBV5-1	TRBJ2-3	TGCGCCAGCAGCTTGGTCCTTAGCGATACGCAGTATTTT	CASSLVLSDTQYF
TRBD2	many	TRBV7-2	TRBJ2-5	TGTGCCAGCAGCTTAGGGACTAGCGGGGTTGTTGAGACCCAGTACTTC	CASSLGTSGVVETQYF
-	many	TRBV7-2	TRBJ1-2	TGTGCCAGCAGCTTAGGCCGGGACGCCCGATATGGCTACACCTTC	CASSLGRDARYGYTF
TRBD2	many	TRBV20-1	TRBJ2-3	TGCAGTGCTAGCCAGAGCGGGGGGGCCTTCGGAGATACGCAGTATTTT	CSASQSGGAFGDTQYF
-	many	TRBV20-1	TRBJ2-3	TGCAGTGCTACACCGGGAGAGTTTAGCACAGATACGCAGTATTTT	CSATPGEFSTDTQYF
-	many	TRBV28	TRBJ2-5	TGTGCCAGCTATTCTCCGGGACGGCAGTACTTC	CASYSPGRQYF
-	many	TRBV10-3	TRBJ2-1	TGTGCCATCAGTCCATTAGGCGGCTCCTACAATGAGCAGTTCTTC	CAISPLGGSYNEQFF
-	many	TRBV5-1	TRBJ1-3	TGCGCCAGCAGCTTGGAAGGGGCCCCCCGAAACACCATATATTTT	CASSLEGAPRNTIYF
-	many	TRBV29-1	TRBJ2-7	TGCAGCGTTGAAGGGGGCGCAGGGGTGGACGAGCAGTACTTC	CSVEGGAGVDEQYF
-	many	TRBV5-1	TRBJ1-2	TGCGCCAGCAGCTTCGGGGGCGCGGAGGGCTACACCTTC	CASSFGGAEGYTF
TRBD1	many	TRBV20-1	TRBJ2-5	TGCAGTGCTACCCGGACAGGGTCCCAAGAGACCCAGTACTTC	CSATRTGSQETQYF
TRBD2	many	TRBV5-5	TRBJ2-7	TGTGCCAGCAGCTCAGCGGGAGCGGGGGAGCAGTACTTC	CASSSAGAGEQYF
TRBD2	many	TRBV20-1	TRBJ2-7	TGCAGTGCTCCCAGCGGGACTAGCGGGAGCCACGAGCAGTACTTC	CSAPSGTSGSHEQYF
-	many	TRBV21-1	TRBJ1-5	TGTGCCAGCAGGAGACAGGATGGAGTTCTGCGGCATTTT	CASRRQDGVLRHF
-	many	TRBV5-1	TRBJ1-4	TGCGCCAGCAGCTTGGCCGCGGGGTTGAATGAAAAACTGTTTTTT	CASSLAAGLNEKLFF
TRBD1	many	TRBV4-1	TRBJ1-2	TGCGCCAGCAGCCACGAACCGACAGGGCTCTATGGCTACACCTTC	CASSHEPTGLYGYTF
-	many	TRBV20-1	TRBJ2-2	TGCAGTGCCCCCACGGGGGTTAGGAGCGGGGAGCTGTTTTTT	CSAPTGVRSGELFF
TRBD1	many	TRBV7-9	TRBJ2-1	TGTGCCAGCAGCTCCGGGACAGGGGAGTGGAATGAGCAGTTCTTC	CASSSGTGEWNEQFF
-	many	TRBV15	TRBJ2-5	TGTGCCACCAGCAGAGATTATACGGGGGAGACCCAGTACTTC	CATSRDYTGETQYF
-	many	TRBV7-2	TRBJ2-3	TGTGCCAGCAGCTTCCAGGGACCAGATACGCAGTATTTT	CASSFQGPDTQYF
TRBD1	many	TRBV12-3/TRBV12-4	TRBJ1-6	TGTGCCAGCAGGCCTACCGGGACAGGGGGCTCGTCACCCCTCCACTTT	CASRPTGTGGSSPLHF
-	many	TRBV20-1	TRBJ2-1	TGCAGTGCTAGAGAGGCGAACGCCTACAATGAGCAGTTCTTC	CSAREANAYNEQFF
-	many	TRBV5-6	TRBJ1-6	TGTGCCAGCAGCTTGTACGGAAAGACAGACCTGTCACCCCTCCACTTT	CASSLYGKTDLSPLHF
TRBD1	many	TRBV5-1	TRBJ2-3	TGCGCCAGCAGCTTGTCCCACAGGGGCGCTAGCACAGATACGCAGTATTTT	CASSLSHRGASTDTQYF
TRBD1	many	TRBV7-2	TRBJ1-1	TGTGCCAGCAGCTTATATCGACAGGGCTCGGCAACTGAAGCTTTCTTT	CASSLYRQGSATEAFF
TRBD2	many	TRBV12-3/TRBV12-4	TRBJ2-1	TGTGCCAGCAGGCCTAGCGGCCCTTACAATGAGCAGTTCTTC	CASRPSGPYNEQFF